The clone carrying this T cell receptor beta chain occurred a few times. Time point meaning: newly diagnosed GD, antithyroid drugs for less than 3 months. The TCR library was made from RNA that had been extracted from PBMCs in TRIzol. Investigators report Graves' disease was diagnosed under American Thyroid Association guidelines. The record originates from a study of regulatory T cells in long-lasting Graves disease. Building the TCR beta libraries relied on iRepertoire HTBI primers, and CDR3 regions underwent Arm-PCR. TCRdb re-called the multiplex PCR reads through MiXCR, storing one row per CDR3 protein. This table has around 500,000 distinct CDR3 sequences, roughly 13% appearing once. With 0 bases removed from V and 7 bases from J, the gap between germline ends came to 6 bases. This CDR3 has 13 residues. Germline assignment: CDR1 MNHEY and CDR2 SVGAGI. These data also featured in a second study, about T cells in Graves' hyperthyroidism and ophthalmopathy.

The sequence was obtained from a young man with Graves disease. This sequence joins TRBV6-5 and TRBJ2-2; D gene unclear. Sample: peripheral blood mononuclear cells (PBMCs), taken at new diagnosis, from a patient treated with antithyroid drugs. In DNA form, the CDR3 reads TGTGCCAGCAGTTACTCTCCCGGCGGGGAGCTGTTTTTT. Translation: CASSYSPGGELFF.